This entry lists 22 T cell receptor beta chains sequenced from one sample in a study of blood T cells in healthy people across ages. Through a sample-barcoded 5' primer and a J-beta primer mix, a second PCR was run for roughly 6 to 12 cycles. MiXCR, run by TCRdb on the 5' RACE reads, gives a single entry per CDR3 protein. The top ten hold 20% to 25% of the sample, which has about 970,000 distinct CDR3 sequences, just over 50% seen once. Sequencing was done on a sample of blood. The receptors were sampled from a woman aged 60-70 years in good health.

The CDR3 DNA sequence: TGTGCCAGCAGCTTAGGCAGGCGGAAAGAGACCCAGTACTTC. Amino acids: CASSLGRRKETQYF. V and J are TRBV7-2 and TRBJ2-5; no firm D call. The CDR3 totals 14 residues. Trimming stripped 1 base from V and 3 bases from J, with 9 bases between. From germline, CDR1 is SGHTA and CDR2 FQGNSA.

This chain joins TRBV29-1 and TRBJ2-1; D may be TRBD1 (6 bases). The CDR3 covers 12 residues. The V gene's germline CDR1 is SQVTM and CDR2 ANQGSEA. With 8 bases removed from V and 3 bases from J, the gap between germline ends came to 11 bases. The CDR3 region has the DNA TGCAGCTCAGTGACAGGCTACAATGAGCAGTTCTTC. Protein product: CSSVTGYNEQFF.

V gene TRBV27 combines with J gene TRBJ2-5, with 9 bases lining up with TRBD2. V lost 7 bases to trimming and J lost 11 bases; unmatched junction nucleotides: 17. The CDR3 length is 15 residues. Germline CDR1 MNHEY, CDR2 SMNVEV (reference sequence). CDR3 nucleotides: TGTGCCAGCAAGCTCCTGGCGGGAGGGAACAATGAGCAGTACTTC. This gives the protein CASKLLAGGNNEQYF.

In its sample, this clonotype was seen a few times. The chain couples TRBV7-2 to TRBJ2-5; tentative D call: TRBD1 (6 bases). Germline V gene lookup returns CDR1 SGHTA and CDR2 FQGNSA. This CDR3 has 14 amino acids. V lost 4 bases and J 1 base, leaving 10 bases between the germline ends. CDR3 protein: CASSSTGLQETQYF. Here the CDR3 DNA reads TGTGCCAGCAGCTCGACAGGACTCCAAGAGACCCAGTACTTC.

V is TRBV11-2 and J is TRBJ1-1; D perhaps matches TRBD1 (5 bases). This CDR3 is 11 amino acids long. Germline assignment: CDR1 SGHAT and CDR2 FQNNGV. Trimming removed 1 base at V and 10 bases at J, with 7 bases between. The CDR3 loop reads CASSLAGGAFF. CDR3 nucleotide sequence: TGTGCCAGCAGCTTAGCGGGGGGAGCTTTCTTT.

V is TRBV10-3 and J is TRBJ2-3; TRBD2 matches at 8 bases. Germline V gives CDR1 ENHRY, CDR2 SYGVKD. V dropped 6 bases and J dropped 3; count of bases not matched to a gene: 5. The CDR3 runs to 14 residues. The DNA of the CDR3 is TGTGCCATCAGAAGCGGGAGTGATACAGATACGCAGTATTTT. This gives the protein CAIRSGSDTDTQYF.

This chain links TRBV7-2 with TRBJ2-3; 7 bases align to TRBD1. There are 14 residues in the CDR3. Looked up from germline, CDR1 is SGHTA and CDR2 is FQGNSA. J was trimmed by 2 bases and V by 6 bases; bases with no gene match: 5. DNA of the CDR3: TGTGCCAGCAGACCTACAGGGGTCACAGATACGCAGTATTTT. Translating gives CASRPTGVTDTQYF.

The CDR3 spells CASSLAVRGKNEQFF. CDR3 nucleotides: TGTGCCAGCAGCTTGGCGGTCAGGGGGAAAAATGAGCAGTTCTTC. This chain uses TRBV5-6 with TRBJ2-1, with 7 positions matching TRBD1. The germline CDR1 and CDR2 sequences are SGHDT and YYEEEE. The CDR3 contains 15 residues. V shed 0 bases and J 7 bases; nucleotides not matched to a gene: 7.

This clonotype was counted between two and nine times. The rearrangement joins TRBV27 to TRBJ2-4; no definite D call. Germline values: CDR1 MNHEY, CDR2 SMNVEV (reference sequence). V shed 6 bases and J shed 3 bases, with 15 bases lying between them. The CDR3 is 15 residues long. In nucleotides, the CDR3 is TGTGCCAGCAGCGCTTCCGTGAACCTCAAAAACATTCAGTACTTC. It translates to CASSASVNLKNIQYF.

J is TRBJ2-2 and V is TRBV6-6, with TRBD1 matching 8 bases. From germline, CDR1 is MNHNY and CDR2 SVGAGI (reference sequence). The trim removed 5 bases at V and 4 bases at J, leaving 9 bases unmatched. The CDR3 runs 16 residues. CDR3 loop: CASSGDRGMGTGELFF. In DNA form, the CDR3 reads TGTGCCAGCAGTGGTGACAGGGGCATGGGCACCGGGGAGCTGTTTTTT.

V and J are TRBV7-2 and TRBJ2-1; D is uncertain. V was shortened by 5 bases and J by 7 bases, with 6 bases between the two germline ends. CDR1 and CDR2 from the germline V gene are SGHTA and FQGNSA. CDR3 size: 11 residues. The CDR3 nucleotides are TGTGCCAGCAGCCCGTGGAATGAGCAGTTCTTC. Translated, it gives CASSPWNEQFF.

As DNA, the CDR3 is TGCGCCAGCAGCTCAAGTAGGGTCGGGACTAGCGCCAGAGAGACCCAGTACTTC. It encodes CASSSSRVGTSARETQYF. The chain uses TRBV4-1 and TRBJ2-5; 10 bases map to TRBD2. J lost 4 bases, V lost 5 bases, and 16 bases had no gene match. The CDR3 is made up of 18 amino acids. Germline values: CDR1 MGHRA, CDR2 YSYEKL.

The chain recombines TRBV29-1 with TRBJ2-5; D tentatively reads TRBD1 or TRBD2 (6 bases each). CDR3 length equals 12 residues. Germline V gene data show CDR1 as SQVTM and CDR2 as ANQGSEA. The CDR3 DNA reads as TGCAGGATAGGGGGGACTGGCGAGACCCAGTACTTC. It translates to CRIGGTGETQYF.

In nucleotides, the CDR3 is TGTGCCAGCAGGACGCCAGCCTCTGGGGCCAACGTCCTGACTTTC. The encoded protein is CASRTPASGANVLTF. This chain joins TRBV28 and TRBJ2-6; D is undetermined. V shed 6 bases and J shed 0 bases, with 9 bases lying between them. The CDR3 consists of 15 residues. In germline, CDR1 is MDHEN, CDR2 SYDVKM.

This clonotype was counted many times. The J gene is TRBJ2-5, the V gene TRBV29-1, with D perhaps TRBD2 (5 bases). Between the trimmed V and J ends, which lost 7 bases and 5 bases, there was a span of 14 bases. CDR3 length: 12 residues. The V gene's germline CDR1 is SQVTM and CDR2 ANQGSEA. This CDR3 reads CSARAVVETQYF. CDR3 coding DNA: TGCAGCGCCCGAGCGGTAGTTGAGACCCAGTACTTC.

The J gene is TRBJ1-5, the V gene TRBV11-2; D not certain. Germline V gene lookup returns CDR1 SGHAT and CDR2 FQNNGV. V gave up 5 bases and J gave up 6 bases, with 14 bases separating them. The length of the CDR3 is 14 residues. This CDR3 is CASSVAPAGQPQHF. In DNA, the CDR3 is TGTGCCAGCAGCGTAGCCCCAGCAGGTCAGCCCCAGCATTTT.

This rearrangement joins TRBV4-1 to TRBJ2-7, with 8 bases identical to TRBD2. The J call is doubtful: the DNA matches TRBJ2-5 better. CDR1 is MGHRA, CDR2 YSYEKL, per germline. This CDR3 region has 14 residues. CDR3 DNA: TGCGCCAGCAGCCACGGGGGGGATGGAGAGACCCAGTACTTC. Amino acids: CASSHGGDGETQYF.

This sequence joins TRBV2 and TRBJ2-4; D not certain. The CDR3 is made up of 13 amino acids. V gave up 3 bases and J gave up 13 bases, with 16 bases separating them. CDR1 is SNHLY, CDR2 FYNNEI, per germline. In DNA form, the CDR3 reads TGTGCCAGCAGTGATTTGGCAGAGCGAGAGCAGTACTTC. This encodes CASSDLAEREQYF.

The chain is built from TRBV5-1 and TRBJ2-7, with 13 bases that match TRBD2. The V segment lost 4 bases and the J segment 6 bases; nucleotides outside the gene matches: 7. This CDR3 contains 15 residues. The germline gives CDR1 SGHRS, CDR2 YFSETQ. CDR3 amino acids: CASSMGLAGFSEQYF. The DNA for the CDR3 is TGCGCCAGCAGCATGGGACTAGCGGGATTTTCCGAGCAGTACTTC.

CDR3 loop: CASSLRAGGIGELFF. CDR3 in DNA: TGTGCCAGCAGCTTGAGAGCGGGAGGAATCGGGGAGCTGTTTTTT. The chain has TRBV7-7 and TRBJ2-2; 9 bases are shared with TRBD2. After removal of 3 bases from V and 7 bases from J, the junction contained 6 bases not matched to a gene. Germline V lookup: CDR1 SSHAT, CDR2 FNYEAQ (reference sequence). The length of the CDR3 is 15 residues.

V is TRBV20-1 and J is TRBJ2-7; TRBD2 is a possible D gene (7 bases). Germline loops: CDR1 DFQATT, CDR2 SNEGSKA (reference sequence). CDR3 size: 14 residues. The V and J ends lost 3 bases and 2 bases respectively, with 14 bases between them. As DNA, the CDR3 is TGCAGTGCTAGCTTCTCGGGGGGCCCCTACGAGCAGTACTTC. It encodes CSASFSGGPYEQYF.

The chain joins TRBV3-1 to TRBJ2-1, with D possibly matching TRBD2 (5 bases). Germline CDR1 reads LGHDT; CDR2 reads YNNKEL (reference sequence). CDR3 size: 16 residues. The germline V and J ends were trimmed by 1 base and 2 bases, with 12 bases remaining between them. The CDR3 loop is CASSQGIVATYNEQFF. The CDR3 DNA is TGTGCCAGCAGCCAAGGAATAGTAGCGACCTACAATGAGCAGTTCTTC.